This TCR beta chain was recovered during a study of tumor-infiltrating lymphocytes in primary liver carcinoma. For the study at large: These patients were men and women whose ages were 30 to 69 years. Productive TCRbeta reads per sample were roughly 3.5 to 8 million, not differing by tissue. Study outcomes and limitations: The difference in top-250-clone fraction between tumors and blood was significant, favoring tumors (p = 0.039). Relative to tumor region pairs, the tumor-adjacent and tumor-blood pairs showed overlap that was lower.

Concerning this clonotype: Its antigen is still unknown.

A constant-region primer primed TCR beta cDNA synthesis from 400 to 550 ng of total RNA. The TCR beta library was amplified through three nested multiplex PCR rounds in a modified ARM-PCR procedure. The opening two PCR rounds, about 10 cycles each, paired TRBV1-TRBV30 forward primers with a C-beta reverse primer. One entry per CDR3 protein, called by TCRdb with MiXCR from the multiplex PCR reads. This sample yields tens of thousands of distinct CDR3 sequences, of which more than 70% are seen a single time; around 40% belongs to the top ten. Trimming cost V 8 bases and J 2 bases; bases outside gene matches: 15. Germline lookup yields CDR1 SGHAT and CDR2 FQNNGV. This CDR3 spans 17 amino acids. Co-extraction yielded RNA and DNA from around 20-30 mg of unsorted bulk tissue.

Sequencing was done on a sample of tumor-adjacent normal liver tissue. This clonotype was sampled from a woman aged 25-40 years with primary liver carcinoma and hepatitis B virus infection. The V call is TRBV11-2, the J call TRBJ2-3; 8 nucleotides align to TRBD2. The CDR3 spells CASGHCGSGSLTDTQYF. The CDR3 region has the DNA TGTGCCAGCGGCCATTGTGGGAGCGGGAGCCTCACAGATACGCAGTATTTT.